This TCR beta chain appears in the sequencing data of a study of technical replicates of blood from four donors. Profiling relied on immunoSEQ multiplex PCR, and the TCRdb table lists in-frame clones only, not all of them. The data contain more than 90,000 clones, around 96% of them singletons. The V gene's germline CDR1 is MDHEN and CDR2 SYDVKM. Trimming pared 2 bases from V and 5 bases from J, leaving 6 bases between. The CDR3 loop spans 12 amino acids. This TCR was recovered from a human donor in good health. The chain recombines TRBV28 with TRBJ1-2; D gene ambiguous. The source material was T cells isolated from PBMCs. The CDR3 region is CASSLVQYGYTF. The CDR3, as DNA: TGTGCCAGCAGTTTAGTACAGTATGGCTACACCTTC.